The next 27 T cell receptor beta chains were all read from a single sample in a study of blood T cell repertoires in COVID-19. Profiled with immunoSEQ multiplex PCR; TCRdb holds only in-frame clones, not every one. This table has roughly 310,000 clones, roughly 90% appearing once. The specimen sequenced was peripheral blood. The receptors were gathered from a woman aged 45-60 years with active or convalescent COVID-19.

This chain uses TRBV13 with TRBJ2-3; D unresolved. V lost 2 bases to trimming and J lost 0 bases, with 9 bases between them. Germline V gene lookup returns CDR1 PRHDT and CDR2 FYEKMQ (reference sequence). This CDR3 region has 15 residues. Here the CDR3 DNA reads TGTGCCAGCAGCTTAATTCCTGAGAGCACAGATACGCAGTATTTT. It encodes CASSLIPESTDTQYF.

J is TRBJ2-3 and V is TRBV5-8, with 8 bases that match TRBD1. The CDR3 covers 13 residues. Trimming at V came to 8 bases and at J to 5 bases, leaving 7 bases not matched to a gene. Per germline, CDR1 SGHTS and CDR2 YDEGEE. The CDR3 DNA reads TGTGCCAGTAAACAGGGGGAGTTAGATACGCAGTATTTT. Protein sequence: CASKQGELDTQYF.

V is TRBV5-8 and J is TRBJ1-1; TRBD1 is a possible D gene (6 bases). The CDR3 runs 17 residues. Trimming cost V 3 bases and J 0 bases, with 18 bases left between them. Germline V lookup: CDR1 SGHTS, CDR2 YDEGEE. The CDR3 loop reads CASSSYRAAFLNTEAFF. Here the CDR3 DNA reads TGTGCCAGCAGCTCCTACAGGGCCGCCTTCCTGAACACTGAAGCTTTCTTT. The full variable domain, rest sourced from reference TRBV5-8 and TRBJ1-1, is EAGVTQSPTHLIKTRGQQATLRCSPISGHTSVYWYQQALGLGLQFLLWYDEGEERNRGNFPPRFSGRQFPNYSSELNVNALELEDSALYLCASSSYRAAFLNTEAFFGQGTRLTVV.

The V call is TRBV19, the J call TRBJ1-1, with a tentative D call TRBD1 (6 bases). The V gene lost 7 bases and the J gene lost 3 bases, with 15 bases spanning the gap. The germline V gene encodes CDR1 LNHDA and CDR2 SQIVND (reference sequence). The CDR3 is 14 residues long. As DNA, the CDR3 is TGTGCCAGTACCAGGACAGAGTTCTACACTGAAGCTTTCTTT. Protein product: CASTRTEFYTEAFF.

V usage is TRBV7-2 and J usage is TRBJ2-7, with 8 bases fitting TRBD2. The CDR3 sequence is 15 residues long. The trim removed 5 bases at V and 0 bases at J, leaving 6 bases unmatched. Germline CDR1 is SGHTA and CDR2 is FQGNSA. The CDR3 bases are TGTGCCAGCAGCCTGGCGGGGGGACCCTCCTACGAGCAGTACTTC. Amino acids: CASSLAGGPSYEQYF. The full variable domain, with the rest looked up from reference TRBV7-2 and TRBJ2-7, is GAGVSQSPSNKVTEKGKDVELRCDPISGHTALYWYRQSLGQGLEFLIYFQGNSAPDKSGLPSDRFSAERTGGSVSTLTIQRTQQEDSAVYLCASSLAGGPSYEQYFGPGTRLTVT.

The CDR3 sequence: CASSLQGPLEPVNYGYTF. CDR3 nucleotides: TGTGCCAGCAGTTTGCAGGGCCCCCTTGAGCCCGTAAACTATGGCTACACCTTC. This chain uses TRBV27 with TRBJ1-2, with D possibly TRBD1 on 5 matching bases. Germline V CDR1 and CDR2: MNHEY, SMNVEV (reference sequence). This CDR3 spans 18 amino acids. Trimming removed 3 bases from V and 2 bases from J, with 22 bases in between.

CDR3 sequence: CASSPKAGAGDTQYF. The CDR3 region has the DNA TGTGCCAGCTCCCCAAAGGCGGGCGCGGGAGATACGCAGTATTTT. V is TRBV18 and J is TRBJ2-3; weak D call: TRBD2 (5 bases). The CDR3 length is 15 residues. V was trimmed by 6 bases and J by 5 bases, leaving 18 bases between them. Germline CDR1 KGHSH, CDR2 LQKENI.

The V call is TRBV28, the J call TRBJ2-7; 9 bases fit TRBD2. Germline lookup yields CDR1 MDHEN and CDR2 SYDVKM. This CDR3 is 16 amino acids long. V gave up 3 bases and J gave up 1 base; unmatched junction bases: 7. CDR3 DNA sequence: TGTGCCAGCAGTTTCGGGCGGGAGGGGTTTTCCTACGAGCAGTACTTC. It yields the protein CASSFGREGFSYEQYF.

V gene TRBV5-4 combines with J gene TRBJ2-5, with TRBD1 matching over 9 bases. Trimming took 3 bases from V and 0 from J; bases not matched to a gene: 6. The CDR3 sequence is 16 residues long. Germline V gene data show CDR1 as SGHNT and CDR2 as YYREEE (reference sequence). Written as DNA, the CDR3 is TGTGCCAGCAGCTCCCGGGACAGGGAAGACCAAGAGACCCAGTACTTC. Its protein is CASSSRDREDQETQYF.

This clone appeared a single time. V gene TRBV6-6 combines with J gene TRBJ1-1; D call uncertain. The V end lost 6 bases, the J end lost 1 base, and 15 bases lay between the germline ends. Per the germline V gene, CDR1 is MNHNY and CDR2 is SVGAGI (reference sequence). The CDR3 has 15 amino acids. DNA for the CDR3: TGTGCCAGCAGAGCTCAAATGACACCGAACACTGAAGCTTTCTTT. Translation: CASRAQMTPNTEAFF.

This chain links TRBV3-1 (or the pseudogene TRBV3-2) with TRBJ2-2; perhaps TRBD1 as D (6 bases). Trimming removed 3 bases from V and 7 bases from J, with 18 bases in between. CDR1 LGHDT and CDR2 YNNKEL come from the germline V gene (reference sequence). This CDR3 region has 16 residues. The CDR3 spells CASSHPKGGEGGELFF. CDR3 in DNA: TGTGCCAGCAGCCACCCCAAAGGGGGAGAGGGCGGGGAGCTGTTTTTT.

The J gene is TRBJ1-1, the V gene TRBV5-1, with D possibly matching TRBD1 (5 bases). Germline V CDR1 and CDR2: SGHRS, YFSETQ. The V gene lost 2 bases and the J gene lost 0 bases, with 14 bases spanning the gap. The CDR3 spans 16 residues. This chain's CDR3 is CASSFRQGSMNTEAFF. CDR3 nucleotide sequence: TGCGCCAGCAGCTTTAGGCAGGGCTCTATGAACACTGAAGCTTTCTTT.

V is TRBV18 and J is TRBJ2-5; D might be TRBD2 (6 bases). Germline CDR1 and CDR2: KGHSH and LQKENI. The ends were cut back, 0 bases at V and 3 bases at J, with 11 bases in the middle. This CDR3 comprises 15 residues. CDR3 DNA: TGTGCCAGCTCACCACCGACGGTAGCGGAAGAGACCCAGTACTTC. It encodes CASSPPTVAEETQYF.

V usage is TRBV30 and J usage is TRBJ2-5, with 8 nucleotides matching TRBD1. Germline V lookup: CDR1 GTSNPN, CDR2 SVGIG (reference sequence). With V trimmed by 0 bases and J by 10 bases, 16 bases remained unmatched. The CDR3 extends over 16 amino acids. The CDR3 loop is CAWSVPGRGPGPGQYF. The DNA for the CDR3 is TGTGCCTGGAGTGTACCCGGCAGGGGGCCCGGTCCGGGCCAGTACTTC.

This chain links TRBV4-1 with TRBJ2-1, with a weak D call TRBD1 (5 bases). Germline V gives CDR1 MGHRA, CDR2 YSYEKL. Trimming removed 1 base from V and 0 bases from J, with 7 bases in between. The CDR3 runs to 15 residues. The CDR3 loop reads CASSQGQLSYNEQFF. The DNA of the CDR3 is TGCGCCAGCAGCCAAGGACAGCTCTCCTACAATGAGCAGTTCTTC.

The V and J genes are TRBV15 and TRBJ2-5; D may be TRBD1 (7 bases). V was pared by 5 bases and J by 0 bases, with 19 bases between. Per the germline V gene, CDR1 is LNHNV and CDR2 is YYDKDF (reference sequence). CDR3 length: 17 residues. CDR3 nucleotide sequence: TGTGCCACCAGCCCCAGGTGGAGGGGGCCGTACCAAGAGACCCAGTACTTC. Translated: CATSPRWRGPYQETQYF.

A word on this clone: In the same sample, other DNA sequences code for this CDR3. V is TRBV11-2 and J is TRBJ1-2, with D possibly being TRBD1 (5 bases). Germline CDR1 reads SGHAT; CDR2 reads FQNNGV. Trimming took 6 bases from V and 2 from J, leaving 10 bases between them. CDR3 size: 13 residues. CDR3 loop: CASSLGLNYGYTF. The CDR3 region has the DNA TGTGCCAGCAGTCTGGGACTGAACTATGGCTACACCTTC.

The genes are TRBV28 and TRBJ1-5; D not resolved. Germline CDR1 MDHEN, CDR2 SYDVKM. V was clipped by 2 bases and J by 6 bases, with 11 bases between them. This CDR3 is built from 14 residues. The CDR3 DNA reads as TGTGCCAGCAGTTTAGCTCGAGGCGGTCAGCCCCAGCATTTT. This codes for CASSLARGGQPQHF.

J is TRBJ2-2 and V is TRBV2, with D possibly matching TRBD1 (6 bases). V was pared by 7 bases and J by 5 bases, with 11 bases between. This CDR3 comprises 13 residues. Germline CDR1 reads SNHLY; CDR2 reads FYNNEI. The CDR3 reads CASNNRATGELFF. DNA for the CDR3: TGTGCCAGCAATAACAGGGCGACCGGGGAGCTGTTTTTT.

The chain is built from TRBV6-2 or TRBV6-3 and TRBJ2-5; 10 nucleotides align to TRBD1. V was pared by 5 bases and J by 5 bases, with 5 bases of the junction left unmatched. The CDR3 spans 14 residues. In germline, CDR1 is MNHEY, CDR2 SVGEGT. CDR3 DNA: TGTGCCAGCAGTGAGTGGACAGGGGGGGAGACCCAGTACTTC. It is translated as CASSEWTGGETQYF.

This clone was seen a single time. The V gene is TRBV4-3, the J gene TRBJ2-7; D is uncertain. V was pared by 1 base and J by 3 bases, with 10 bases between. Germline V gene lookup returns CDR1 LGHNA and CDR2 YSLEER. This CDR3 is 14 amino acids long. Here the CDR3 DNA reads TGCGCCAGCAGCCAAGGGTTTTCGGGCTACGAGCAGTACTTC. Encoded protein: CASSQGFSGYEQYF.

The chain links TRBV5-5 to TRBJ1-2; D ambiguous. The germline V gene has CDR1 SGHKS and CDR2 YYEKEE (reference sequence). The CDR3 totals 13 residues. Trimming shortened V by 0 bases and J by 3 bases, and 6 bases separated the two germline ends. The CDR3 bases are TGTGCCAGCAGCTTGGCCACAGACTATGGCTACACCTTC. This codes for CASSLATDYGYTF.

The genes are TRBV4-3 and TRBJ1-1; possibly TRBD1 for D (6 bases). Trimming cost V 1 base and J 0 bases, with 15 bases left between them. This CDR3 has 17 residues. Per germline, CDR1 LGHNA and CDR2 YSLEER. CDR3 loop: CASSQGFGGALNTEAFF. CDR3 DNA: TGCGCCAGCAGCCAAGGGTTTGGGGGGGCCCTGAACACTGAAGCTTTCTTT.

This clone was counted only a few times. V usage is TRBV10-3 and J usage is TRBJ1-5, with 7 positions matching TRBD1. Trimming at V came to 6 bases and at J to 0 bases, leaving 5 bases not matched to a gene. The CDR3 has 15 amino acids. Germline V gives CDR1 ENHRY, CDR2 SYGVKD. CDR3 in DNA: TGTGCCATCAGGGGGACAGTTATTAGCAATCAGCCCCAGCATTTT. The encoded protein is CAIRGTVISNQPQHF.

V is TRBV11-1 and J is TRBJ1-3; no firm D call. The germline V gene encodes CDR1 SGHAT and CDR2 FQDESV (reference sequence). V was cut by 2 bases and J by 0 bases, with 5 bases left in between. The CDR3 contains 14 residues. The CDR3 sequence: CASSLRDSGNTIYF. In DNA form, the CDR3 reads TGTGCCAGCAGCTTAAGAGACTCTGGAAACACCATATATTTT.

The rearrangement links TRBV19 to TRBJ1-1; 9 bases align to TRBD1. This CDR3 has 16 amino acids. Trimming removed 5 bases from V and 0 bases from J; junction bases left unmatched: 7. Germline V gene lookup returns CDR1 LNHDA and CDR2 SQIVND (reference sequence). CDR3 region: CASSVGQGPMNTEAFF. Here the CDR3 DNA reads TGTGCCAGTAGTGTAGGACAGGGGCCTATGAACACTGAAGCTTTCTTT.

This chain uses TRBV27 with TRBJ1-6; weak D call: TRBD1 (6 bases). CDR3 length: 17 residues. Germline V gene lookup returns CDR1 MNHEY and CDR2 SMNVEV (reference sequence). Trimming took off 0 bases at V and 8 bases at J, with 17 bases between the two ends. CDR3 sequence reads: CASSLSRSARGDSPLHF. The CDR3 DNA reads TGTGCCAGCAGTTTATCTCGTTCGGCCAGGGGAGATTCACCCCTCCACTTT.